The TCR beta chain described here comes from a study of blood T cell repertoires in COVID-19. Study-wide background: Samples of COVID-19 (acute and convalescent) were obtained from the United States, Italy and Spain. PBMCs, B-cell-depleted T cells, or T cells were the source of the cDNA or gDNA that made up the material.

This clone was seen once. Repertoires were generated with immunoSEQ multiplex PCR, while TCRdb's copy carries only in-frame clones and drops some. The sample yields around 80,000 clones, roughly 80% seen once. Germline CDR1 reads ENHRY; CDR2 reads SYGVKD. J lost 1 base, V lost 6 bases, and 3 bases had no gene match. There are 14 residues in the CDR3. This TCR was sampled from a man aged 80 or over with acute or convalescent COVID-19. V usage is TRBV10-3 and J usage is TRBJ2-5, with 9 bases lining up with TRBD1. The sample was peripheral blood. The CDR3 nucleotides are TGTGCCATCAGAGAACAGGGGGCCCAAGAGACCCAGTACTTC. It yields the protein CAIREQGAQETQYF.